The 7 T cell receptor beta chains below were found in one sample sequenced in a study of vaccination and CD4 T cells after COVID-19. Once obtained from cultured CD4+ T cells, the DNA was sequenced using the Oncomine TCR Beta short-read assay. TCRdb itself ran the PCR reads through MiXCR, one entry per CDR3 protein. The sample lists about 15,000 distinct CDR3 sequences, approximately 59% occurring once. These TCRs' antigens remain unknown. Stated treatment: approximately nine-day PBMC culture with coronavirus spike peptide pools or control peptides (ViraFEST assay). The sample here was CD4+ T cells from blood, cultured in vitro, taken after SARS-CoV-2 vaccination. The origin of the receptors is a human donor who had recovered from COVID-19.

This clonotype has a handful of counts. The chain recombines TRBV7-9 with TRBJ1-3; D is uncertain. Germline assignment: CDR1 SEHNR and CDR2 FQNEAQ (reference sequence). The CDR3 has 13 amino acids. The V and J ends lost 2 bases and 3 bases respectively, with 5 bases between them. CDR3 residues: CASSLSNGNTIYF. DNA of the CDR3: TGTGCCAGCAGCTTATCAAATGGAAACACCATATATTTT.

The CDR3 DNA reads TGCGCCAGCACGCCGGGACAGGGGGCGCTGACCTATGGCTACACCTTC. This encodes CASTPGQGALTYGYTF. The genes are TRBV5-1 and TRBJ1-2, with TRBD1 matching 12 bases. CDR1 and CDR2 (germline): SGHRS, YFSETQ. This CDR3 spans 16 amino acids. V shed 6 bases and J 4 bases; nucleotides not matched to a gene: 10.

The chain is built from TRBV15 and TRBJ1-2, with 12 bases lining up with TRBD1. With V trimmed by 1 base and J by 8 bases, 2 bases remained unmatched. Germline V gene lookup returns CDR1 LNHNV and CDR2 YYDKDF (reference sequence). The CDR3 covers 14 residues. The CDR3 protein is CATSRGGTGGGYTF. Written as DNA, the CDR3 is TGTGCCACCAGCAGAGGTGGGACAGGGGGCGGCTACACCTTC.

V and J are TRBV27 and TRBJ2-1; D is perhaps TRBD1 (5 bases). The CDR3 loop spans 16 amino acids. Germline V CDR1 and CDR2: MNHEY, SMNVEV (reference sequence). Trimming removed 4 bases from V and 4 bases from J, with 17 bases in between. The CDR3 nucleotides read TGTGCCAGCAGTTCCCCGGACCGTTACAGGTACAATGAGCAGTTCTTC. Protein sequence: CASSSPDRYRYNEQFF.

The V and J genes are TRBV19 and TRBJ1-5; D is unresolved. The germline V and J ends were trimmed by 6 bases and 0 bases, with 15 bases remaining between them. The CDR3 contains 16 residues. In germline, CDR1 is LNHDA, CDR2 SQIVND (reference sequence). DNA of the CDR3: TGTGCCAGTAGAATAACACGCGGAAGTAGCAATCAGCCCCAGCATTTT. It is translated as CASRITRGSSNQPQHF.

The chain couples TRBV5-8 to TRBJ2-2; D is unclear. V shed 3 bases and J shed 6 bases, with 6 bases lying between them. Per the germline V gene, CDR1 is SGHTS and CDR2 is YDEGEE. The CDR3 length is 12 residues. CDR3: CASSSLAGELFF. The DNA of the CDR3 is TGTGCCAGCAGCTCCTTAGCCGGGGAGCTGTTTTTT.

The table lists this clonotype with a few counts. The rearrangement uses TRBV27 and TRBJ1-5, with D uncertain. Trimming cost V 3 bases and J 5 bases, with 14 bases left between them. Per germline, CDR1 MNHEY and CDR2 SMNVEV (reference sequence). The CDR3 runs 15 residues. For the CDR3, the DNA is TGTGCCAGCAGTTTGTCTCGGCGGTCCGATCAGCCCCAGCATTTT. Translated, it gives CASSLSRRSDQPQHF.